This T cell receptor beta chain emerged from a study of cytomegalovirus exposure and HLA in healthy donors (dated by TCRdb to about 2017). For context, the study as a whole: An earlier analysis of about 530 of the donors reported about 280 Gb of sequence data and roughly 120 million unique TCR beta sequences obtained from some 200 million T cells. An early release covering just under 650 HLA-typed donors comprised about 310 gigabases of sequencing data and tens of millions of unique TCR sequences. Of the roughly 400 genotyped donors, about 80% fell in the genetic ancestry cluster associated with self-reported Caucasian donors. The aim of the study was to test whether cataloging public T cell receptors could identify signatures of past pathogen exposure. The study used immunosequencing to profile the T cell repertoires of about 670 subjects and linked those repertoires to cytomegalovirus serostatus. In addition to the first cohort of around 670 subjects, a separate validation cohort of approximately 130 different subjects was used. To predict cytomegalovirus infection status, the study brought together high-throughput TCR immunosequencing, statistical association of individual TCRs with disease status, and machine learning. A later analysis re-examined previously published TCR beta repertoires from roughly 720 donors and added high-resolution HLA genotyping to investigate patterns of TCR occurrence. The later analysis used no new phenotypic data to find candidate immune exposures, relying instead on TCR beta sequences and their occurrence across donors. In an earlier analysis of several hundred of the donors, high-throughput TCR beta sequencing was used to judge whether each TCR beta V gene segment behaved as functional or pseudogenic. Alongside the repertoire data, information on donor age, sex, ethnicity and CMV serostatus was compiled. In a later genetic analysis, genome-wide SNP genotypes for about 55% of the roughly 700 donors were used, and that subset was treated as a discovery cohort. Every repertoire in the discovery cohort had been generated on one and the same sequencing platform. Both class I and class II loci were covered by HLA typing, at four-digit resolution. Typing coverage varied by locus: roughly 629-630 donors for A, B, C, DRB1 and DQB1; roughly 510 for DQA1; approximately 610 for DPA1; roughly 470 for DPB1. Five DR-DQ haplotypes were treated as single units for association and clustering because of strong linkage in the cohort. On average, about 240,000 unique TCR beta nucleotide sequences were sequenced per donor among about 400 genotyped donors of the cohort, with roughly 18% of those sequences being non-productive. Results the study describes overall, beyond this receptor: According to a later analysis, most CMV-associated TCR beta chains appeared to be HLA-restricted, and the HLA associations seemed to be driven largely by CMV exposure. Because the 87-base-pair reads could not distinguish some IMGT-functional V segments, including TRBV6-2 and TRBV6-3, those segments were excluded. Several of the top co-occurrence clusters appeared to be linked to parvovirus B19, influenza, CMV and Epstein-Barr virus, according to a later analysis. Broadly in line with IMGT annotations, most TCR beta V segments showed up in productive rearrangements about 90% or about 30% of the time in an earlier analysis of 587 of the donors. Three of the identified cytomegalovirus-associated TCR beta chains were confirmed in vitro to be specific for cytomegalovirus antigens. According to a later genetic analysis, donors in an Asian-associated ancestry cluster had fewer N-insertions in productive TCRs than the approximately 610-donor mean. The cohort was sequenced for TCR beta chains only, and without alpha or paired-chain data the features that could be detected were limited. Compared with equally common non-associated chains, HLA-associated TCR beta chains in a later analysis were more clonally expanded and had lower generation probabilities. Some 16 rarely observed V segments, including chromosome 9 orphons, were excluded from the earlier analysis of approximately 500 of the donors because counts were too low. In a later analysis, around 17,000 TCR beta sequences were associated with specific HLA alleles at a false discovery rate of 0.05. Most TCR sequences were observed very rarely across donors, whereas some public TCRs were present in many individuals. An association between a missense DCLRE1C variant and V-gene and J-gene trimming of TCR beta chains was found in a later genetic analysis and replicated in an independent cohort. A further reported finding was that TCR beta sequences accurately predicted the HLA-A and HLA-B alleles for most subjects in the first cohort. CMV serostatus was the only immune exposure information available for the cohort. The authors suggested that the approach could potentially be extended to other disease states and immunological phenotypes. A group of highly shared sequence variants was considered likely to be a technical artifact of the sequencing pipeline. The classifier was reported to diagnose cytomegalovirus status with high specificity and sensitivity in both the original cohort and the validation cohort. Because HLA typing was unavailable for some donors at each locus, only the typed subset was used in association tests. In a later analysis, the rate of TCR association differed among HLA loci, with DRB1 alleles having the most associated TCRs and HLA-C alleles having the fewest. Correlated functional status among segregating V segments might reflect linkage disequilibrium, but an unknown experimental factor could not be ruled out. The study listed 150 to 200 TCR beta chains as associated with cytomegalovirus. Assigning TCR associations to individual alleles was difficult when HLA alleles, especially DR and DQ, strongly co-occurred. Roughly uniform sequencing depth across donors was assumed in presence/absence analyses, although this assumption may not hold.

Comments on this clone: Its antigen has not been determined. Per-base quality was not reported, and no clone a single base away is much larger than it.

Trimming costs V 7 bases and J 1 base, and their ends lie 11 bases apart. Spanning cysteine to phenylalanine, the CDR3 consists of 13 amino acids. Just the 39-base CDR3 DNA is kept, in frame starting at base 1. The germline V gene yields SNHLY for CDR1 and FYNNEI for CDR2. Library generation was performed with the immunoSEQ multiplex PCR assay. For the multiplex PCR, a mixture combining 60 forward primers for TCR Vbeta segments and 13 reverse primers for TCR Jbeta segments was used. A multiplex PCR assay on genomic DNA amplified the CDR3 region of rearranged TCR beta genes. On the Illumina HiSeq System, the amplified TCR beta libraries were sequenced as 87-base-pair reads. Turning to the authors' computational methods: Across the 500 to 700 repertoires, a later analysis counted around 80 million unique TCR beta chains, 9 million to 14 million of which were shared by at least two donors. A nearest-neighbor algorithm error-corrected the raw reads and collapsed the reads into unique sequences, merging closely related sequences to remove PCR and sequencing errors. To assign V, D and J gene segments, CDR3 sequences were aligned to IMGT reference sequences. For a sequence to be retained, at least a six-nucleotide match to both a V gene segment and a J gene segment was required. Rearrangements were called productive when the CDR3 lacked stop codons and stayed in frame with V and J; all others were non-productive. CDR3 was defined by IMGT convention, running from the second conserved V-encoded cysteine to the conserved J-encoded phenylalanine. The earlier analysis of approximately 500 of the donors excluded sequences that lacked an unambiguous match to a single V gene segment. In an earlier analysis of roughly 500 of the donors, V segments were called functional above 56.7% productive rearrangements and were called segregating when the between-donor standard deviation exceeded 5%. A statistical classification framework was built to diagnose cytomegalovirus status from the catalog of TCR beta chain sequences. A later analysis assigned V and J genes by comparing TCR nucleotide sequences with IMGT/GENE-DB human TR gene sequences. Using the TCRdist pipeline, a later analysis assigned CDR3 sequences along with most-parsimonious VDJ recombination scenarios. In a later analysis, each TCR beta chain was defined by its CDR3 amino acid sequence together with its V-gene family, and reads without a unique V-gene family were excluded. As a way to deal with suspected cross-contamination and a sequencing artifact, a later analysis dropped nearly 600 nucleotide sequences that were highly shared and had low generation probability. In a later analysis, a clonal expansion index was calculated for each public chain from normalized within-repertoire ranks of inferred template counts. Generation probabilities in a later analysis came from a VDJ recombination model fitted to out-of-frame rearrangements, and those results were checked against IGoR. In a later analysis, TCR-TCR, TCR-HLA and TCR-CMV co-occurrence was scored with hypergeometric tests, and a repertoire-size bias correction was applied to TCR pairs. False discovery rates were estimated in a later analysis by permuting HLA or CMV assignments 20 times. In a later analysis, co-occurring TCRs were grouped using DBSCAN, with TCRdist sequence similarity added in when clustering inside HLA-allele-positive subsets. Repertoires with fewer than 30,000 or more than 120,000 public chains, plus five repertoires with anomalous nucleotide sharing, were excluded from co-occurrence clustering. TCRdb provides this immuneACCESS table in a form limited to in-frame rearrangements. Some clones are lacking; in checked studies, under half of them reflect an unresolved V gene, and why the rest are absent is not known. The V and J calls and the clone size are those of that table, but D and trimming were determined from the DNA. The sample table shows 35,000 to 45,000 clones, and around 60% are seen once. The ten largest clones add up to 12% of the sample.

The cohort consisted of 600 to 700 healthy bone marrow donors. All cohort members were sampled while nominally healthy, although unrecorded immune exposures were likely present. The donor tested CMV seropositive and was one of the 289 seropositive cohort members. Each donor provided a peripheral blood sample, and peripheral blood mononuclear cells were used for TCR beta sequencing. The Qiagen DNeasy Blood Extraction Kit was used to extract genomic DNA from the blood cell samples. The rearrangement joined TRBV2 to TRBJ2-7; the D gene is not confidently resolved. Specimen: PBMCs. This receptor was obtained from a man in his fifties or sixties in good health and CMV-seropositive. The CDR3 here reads CASNTQRSYEQYF. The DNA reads TGTGCCAGCAACACCCAACGATCCTACGAGCAGTACTTC.